This TCR beta chain was obtained from a study of beta chain features in type 1 diabetes. General study findings and limits: Cells expressing TCR highly could be over-represented by cDNA sequencing.

The CDR3 is 15 residues long. V shed 5 bases, J shed 6 bases, and the junction held 10 bases outside the gene matches. CDR1 and CDR2 from the germline V gene are SGHTA and FQGTGA. The entirety of the isolated RNA underwent reverse transcription, so expressed TCRB transcripts were sequenced. This table comes from immunoSEQ multiplex PCR, and its TCRdb copy is limited to in-frame clones, with some not included. The sample has some 330,000 clones; approximately 10% are singletons. This clone was seen only a few times. The antigen remains unidentified. The clonotype was recovered from a woman younger than 45 in good health. The J gene is TRBJ1-1, the V gene TRBV7-3, with 9 bases matching TRBD1. Sequences were obtained from naive CD4+ T cells from blood. CDR3 bases: TGTGCCAGCAGCCAGATGGGACAGGGTGGGGCTGAAGCTTTCTTT. The encoded protein is CASSQMGQGGAEAFF.